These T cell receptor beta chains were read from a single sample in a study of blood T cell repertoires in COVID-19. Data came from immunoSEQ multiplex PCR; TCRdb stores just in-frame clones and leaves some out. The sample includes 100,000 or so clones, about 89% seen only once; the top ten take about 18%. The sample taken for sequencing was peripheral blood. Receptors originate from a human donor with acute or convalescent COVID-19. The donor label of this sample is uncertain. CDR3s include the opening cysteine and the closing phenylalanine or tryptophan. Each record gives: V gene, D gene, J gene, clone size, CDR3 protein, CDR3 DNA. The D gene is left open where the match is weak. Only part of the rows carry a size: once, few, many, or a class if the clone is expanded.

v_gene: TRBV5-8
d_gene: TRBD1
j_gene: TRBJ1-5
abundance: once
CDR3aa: CASSLQGALQPQHF
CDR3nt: TGTGCCAGCAGCTTACAGGGGGCACTTCAGCCCCAGCATTTT

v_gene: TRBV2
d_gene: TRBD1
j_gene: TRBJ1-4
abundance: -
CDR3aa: CASKGQVEKLFF
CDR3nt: TGTGCCAGCAAAGGACAGGTTGAAAAACTGTTTTTT

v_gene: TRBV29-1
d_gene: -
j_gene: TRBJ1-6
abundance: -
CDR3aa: CSARTDNTNSPLHF
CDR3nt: TGCAGCGCTCGGACAGACAATACTAATTCACCCCTCCACTTT

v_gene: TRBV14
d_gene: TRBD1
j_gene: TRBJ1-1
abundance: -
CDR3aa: CASSQGRGPAFF
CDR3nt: TGTGCCAGCAGCCAAGGCAGGGGGCCAGCTTTCTTT

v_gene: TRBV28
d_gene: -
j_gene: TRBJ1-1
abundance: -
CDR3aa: CATVYTEAFF
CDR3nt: TGTGCCACAGTATACACTGAAGCTTTCTTT

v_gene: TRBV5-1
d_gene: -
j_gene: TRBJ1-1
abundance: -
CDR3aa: CASSWGVNTEAFF
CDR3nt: TGCGCCAGCAGCTGGGGAGTGAACACTGAAGCTTTCTTT

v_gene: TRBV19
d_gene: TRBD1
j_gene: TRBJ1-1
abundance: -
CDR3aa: CASTRPGQGKAFF
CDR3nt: TGTGCCAGTACTCGACCGGGACAGGGGAAAGCTTTCTTT

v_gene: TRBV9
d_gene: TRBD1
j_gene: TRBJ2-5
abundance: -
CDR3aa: CASSADRGDQETQYF
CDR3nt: TGTGCCAGCAGCGCGGACAGGGGGGACCAAGAGACCCAGTACTTC

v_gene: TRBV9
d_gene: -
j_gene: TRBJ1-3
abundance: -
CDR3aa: CASSVDTTGNTIYF
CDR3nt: TGTGCCAGCAGCGTAGACACTACTGGAAACACCATATATTTT

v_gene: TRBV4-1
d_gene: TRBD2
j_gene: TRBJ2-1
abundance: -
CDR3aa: CASSPTSGGYNEQFF
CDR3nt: TGCGCCAGCAGCCCCACTAGCGGGGGATACAATGAGCAGTTCTTC

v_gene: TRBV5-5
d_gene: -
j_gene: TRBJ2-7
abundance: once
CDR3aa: CASSFHRVAEQYF
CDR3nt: TGTGCCAGCAGCTTCCACAGGGTTGCCGAGCAGTACTTC

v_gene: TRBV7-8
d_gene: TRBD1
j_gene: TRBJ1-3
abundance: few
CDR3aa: CASSSQFGGQGNTIYF
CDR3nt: TGTGCCAGCAGCTCCCAATTTGGGGGACAGGGAAACACCATATATTTT

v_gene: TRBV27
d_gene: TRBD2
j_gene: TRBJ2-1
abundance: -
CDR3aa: CASSSGTSGYNEQFF
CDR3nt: TGTGCCAGCAGTTCCGGGACTAGCGGCTACAATGAGCAGTTCTTC

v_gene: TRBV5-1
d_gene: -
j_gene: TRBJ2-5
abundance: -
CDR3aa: CASSLRLERETQYF
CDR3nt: TGCGCCAGCAGCTTGAGGTTGGAGCGAGAGACCCAGTACTTC

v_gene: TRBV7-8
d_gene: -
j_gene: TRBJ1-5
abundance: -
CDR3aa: CASSGGFNSNQPQHF
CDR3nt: TGTGCCAGCAGCGGGGGGTTTAATAGCAATCAGCCCCAGCATTTT

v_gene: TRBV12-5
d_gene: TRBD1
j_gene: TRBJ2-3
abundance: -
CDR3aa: CASGPGDRATTDTQYF
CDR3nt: TGTGCTAGTGGTCCCGGGGACAGGGCTACCACAGATACGCAGTATTTT

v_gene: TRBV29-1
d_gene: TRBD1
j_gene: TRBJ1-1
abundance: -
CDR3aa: CSGRDRGSETEAFF
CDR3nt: TGCAGCGGAAGGGACAGGGGGAGTGAAACTGAAGCTTTCTTT

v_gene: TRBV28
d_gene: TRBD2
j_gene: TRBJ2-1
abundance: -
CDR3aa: CASSFLLAGGNEQFF
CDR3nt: TGTGCCAGCAGTTTTTTACTAGCGGGAGGGAATGAGCAGTTCTTC

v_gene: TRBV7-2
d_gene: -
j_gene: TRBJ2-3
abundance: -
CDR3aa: CASSFDSISRNTQYF
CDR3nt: TGTGCCAGCAGCTTTGACTCCATCTCCCGTAATACGCAGTATTTT

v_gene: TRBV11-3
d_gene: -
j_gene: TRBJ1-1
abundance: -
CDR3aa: CASSPQGGNTEAFF
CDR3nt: TGTGCCAGCAGCCCCCAGGGAGGAAACACTGAAGCTTTCTTT

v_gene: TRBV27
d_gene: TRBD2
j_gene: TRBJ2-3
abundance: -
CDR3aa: CASSLAWRLALTDTQYF
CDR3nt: TGTGCCAGCAGTTTAGCTTGGAGACTAGCTTTGACAGATACGCAGTATTTT

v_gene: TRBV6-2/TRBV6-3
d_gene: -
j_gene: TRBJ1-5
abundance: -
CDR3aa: CASSYGWQGMNQPQHF
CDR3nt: TGTGCCAGCAGTTACGGTTGGCAGGGAATGAATCAGCCCCAGCATTTT

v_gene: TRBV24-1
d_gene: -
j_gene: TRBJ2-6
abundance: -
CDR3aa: CATSPGGAGAGANVLTF
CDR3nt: TGTGCCACCTCCCCTGGGGGGGCGGGCGCTGGGGCCAACGTCCTGACTTTC

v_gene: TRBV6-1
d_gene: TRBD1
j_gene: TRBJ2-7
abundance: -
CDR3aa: CASSDGTGGTPYEQYF
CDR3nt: TGTGCCAGCAGTGACGGGACAGGGGGCACTCCCTACGAGCAGTACTTC

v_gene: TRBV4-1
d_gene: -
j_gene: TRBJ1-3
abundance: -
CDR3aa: CASSQDRARNTIYF
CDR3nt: TGCGCCAGCAGCCAAGACAGGGCGAGAAACACCATATATTTT

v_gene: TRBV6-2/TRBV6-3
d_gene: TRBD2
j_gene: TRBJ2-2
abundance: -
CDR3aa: CAASWRGGQTGELFF
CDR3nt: TGTGCCGCCAGTTGGCGGGGGGGACAGACCGGGGAGCTGTTTTTT

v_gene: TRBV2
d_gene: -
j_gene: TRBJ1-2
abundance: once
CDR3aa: CASQSPRGNYGYTF
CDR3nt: TGTGCCAGCCAATCACCAAGGGGGAACTATGGCTACACCTTC